These 5 T cell receptor beta chains were all obtained from the same sample, sequenced in a study of cytomegalovirus exposure and HLA in healthy donors. Produced via immunoSEQ multiplex PCR; TCRdb's table is partial and in-frame only. The sample holds roughly 220,000 clones; approximately 88% are singletons and the top ten take around an eighth. The sequenced sample consisted of PBMCs. The receptor source for this set is a woman aged 30 to 39 in good health and CMV-seropositive.

The chain links TRBV6-5 to TRBJ2-5, with D uncertain. Germline CDR1 is MNHEY and CDR2 is SVGAGI. The CDR3 extends over 14 amino acids. Trimming left V 6 bases short and J 5 bases short, with 16 bases between. The CDR3 is CASSPFSGTETQYF. CDR3 in DNA: TGTGCCAGCAGCCCTTTCTCGGGTACGGAGACCCAGTACTTC.

The rearrangement joins TRBV11-2 to TRBJ2-1, with D possibly TRBD2 on 5 matching bases. V was trimmed by 0 bases and J by 7 bases, leaving 10 bases between them. The germline gives CDR1 SGHAT, CDR2 FQNNGV. The length of the CDR3 is 14 residues. The DNA for the CDR3 is TGTGCCAGCAGCTTAGATCGAGGGTTGAATGAGCAGTTCTTC. The encoded protein is CASSLDRGLNEQFF.

The rearrangement links TRBV4-2 to TRBJ2-7; 11 bases map to TRBD2. Germline values: CDR1 LGHNA, CDR2 YNFKEQ. V lost 4 bases and J lost 6; bases outside the gene matches: 2. The CDR3 sequence is 13 residues long. This CDR3 is CASSLGLAGEQYF. The CDR3 DNA follows: TGTGCCAGCAGCCTTGGACTAGCGGGCGAGCAGTACTTC.

V is TRBV12-5 and J is TRBJ1-1; D remains unclear. Germline V gene data show CDR1 as LGHNT and CDR2 as FRNRAP. With 5 bases removed from V and 3 bases from J, the gap between germline ends came to 16 bases. CDR3 size: 15 residues. The CDR3 sequence is CASGPGLGWHTEAFF. CDR3 DNA sequence: TGTGCTAGTGGTCCGGGTTTGGGGTGGCACACTGAAGCTTTCTTT.

The chain combines TRBV6-1 with TRBJ1-5; perhaps TRBD1 as D (6 bases). CDR1 is MNHNS and CDR2 is SASEGT in the germline V gene. The CDR3 length is 16 residues. With 1 base removed from V and 1 base from J, the gap between germline ends came to 11 bases. CDR3 residues: CASSEEGGKSNQPQHF. In DNA form, the CDR3 reads TGTGCCAGCAGTGAAGAGGGGGGGAAAAGCAATCAGCCCCAGCATTTT.